This TCR beta chain was sequenced during a study of blood T cell repertoires in COVID-19. Study background: Sites across the United States, Italy and Spain contributed samples from acute and convalescent COVID-19. Nucleic acid was either cDNA or gDNA, and it came from T cells, B-cell-depleted T cells, or PBMCs.

Study processing details: Estimated nucleated cell counts came from reference gene primer amplification. Clones were sequenced by immunoSEQ multiplex PCR, and TCRdb holds only the in-frame ones, with some missing. That table is the source of V, J and clone size, and D and trimming were worked out from the DNA. The sample carries roughly 700,000 clones, around 89% recorded once. The V end lost 7 bases, the J end lost 0 bases, and 11 bases lay between the germline ends. The CDR3 is made up of 14 amino acids. Germline V gene data show CDR1 as LGHDT and CDR2 as YNNKEL (reference sequence). The TCR originated in a woman aged 18-29 years with acute or convalescent COVID-19. Sequencing input: peripheral blood. The J gene is TRBJ2-3, the V gene TRBV3-1 (or the pseudogene TRBV3-2); D gene uncertain. CDR3 sequence: CASKSELSTDTQYF. CDR3 nucleotide sequence: TGTGCCAGCAAGTCGGAGCTGAGCACAGATACGCAGTATTTT.